This T cell receptor (beta chain) was sequenced during a study of blood T cell repertoires in COVID-19. Seattle's enrolled individuals joined amid active infection and were then monitored longitudinally. The V and J ends lost 1 base and 5 bases respectively, with 7 bases between them. Germline CDR1 and CDR2: SGHRS and YFSETQ. CDR3 length: 13 amino acids. Methods used by the authors: Amplified reference gene primers provided the basis for estimating nucleated cell counts. Assay: immunoSEQ multiplex PCR; the TCRdb copy retains only in-frame clones and omits some. V, J and clone size derive from that table, while D and trimming were established from the DNA sequence. The table includes fewer than 650,000 clones, roughly 89% detected once.

The specimen was peripheral blood. The chain has TRBV5-1 and TRBJ2-1, with no clear D. This clonotype originated in a woman in her forties or fifties with COVID-19, enrolled during active disease. CDR3 bases: TGCGCCAGCAGCTTGTACTACGACAATGAGCAGTTCTTC. Protein product: CASSLYYDNEQFF. Filled out from reference TRBV5-1 and TRBJ2-1, the complete variable domain reads KAGVTQTPRYLIKTRGQQVTLSCSPISGHRSVSWYQQTPGQGLQFLFEYFSETQRNKGNFPGRFSGRQFSNSRSEMNVSTLELGDSALYLCASSLYYDNEQFFGPGTRLTVL.